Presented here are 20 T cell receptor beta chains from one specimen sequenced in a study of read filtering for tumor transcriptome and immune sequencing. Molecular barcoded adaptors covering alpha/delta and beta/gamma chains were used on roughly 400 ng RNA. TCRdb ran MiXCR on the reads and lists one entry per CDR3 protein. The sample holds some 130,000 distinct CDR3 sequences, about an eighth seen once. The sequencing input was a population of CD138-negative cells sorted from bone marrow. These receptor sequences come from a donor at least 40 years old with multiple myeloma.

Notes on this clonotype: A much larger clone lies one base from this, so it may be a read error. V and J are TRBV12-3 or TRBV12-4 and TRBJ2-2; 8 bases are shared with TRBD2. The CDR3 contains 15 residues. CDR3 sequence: CANSLAGSRTGELFF. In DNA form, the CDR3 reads TGTGCCAACAGTTTAGCGGGGAGTCGGACCGGGGAGCTGTTTTTT.

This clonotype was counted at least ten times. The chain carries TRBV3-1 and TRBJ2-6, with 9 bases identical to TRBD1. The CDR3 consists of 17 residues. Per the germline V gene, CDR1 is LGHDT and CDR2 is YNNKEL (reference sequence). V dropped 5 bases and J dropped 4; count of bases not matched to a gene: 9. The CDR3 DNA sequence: TGTGCCAGCAGCGCAGGGACAGGGAGGTCCGGGGCCAACGTCCTGACTTTC. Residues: CASSAGTGRSGANVLTF.

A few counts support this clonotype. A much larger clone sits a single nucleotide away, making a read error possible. The CDR3 DNA is TGTGCCAGCATAGCAGCGGGAATAACAGATACGCTGTATTTT. This gives the protein CASIAAGITDTLYF. The chain employs TRBV6-1 and TRBJ2-3, with TRBD2 matching over 7 bases. This CDR3 comprises 14 residues. Germline-derived CDR1 and CDR2 are MNHNS and SASEGT.

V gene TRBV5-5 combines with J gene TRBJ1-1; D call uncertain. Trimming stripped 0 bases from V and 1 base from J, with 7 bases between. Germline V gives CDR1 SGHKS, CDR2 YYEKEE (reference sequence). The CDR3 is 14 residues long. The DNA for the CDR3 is TGTGCCAGCAGCTTGGAGGGCAGGAACACTGAAGCTTTCTTT. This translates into CASSLEGRNTEAFF.

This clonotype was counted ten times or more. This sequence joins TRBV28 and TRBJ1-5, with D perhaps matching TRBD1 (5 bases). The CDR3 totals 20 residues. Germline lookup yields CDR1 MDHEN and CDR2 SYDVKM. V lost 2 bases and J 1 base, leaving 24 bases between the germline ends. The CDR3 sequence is CASSLGARDPAYYSNQPQHF. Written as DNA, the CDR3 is TGTGCCAGCAGTTTAGGCGCCCGGGACCCCGCGTACTACAGCAATCAGCCCCAGCATTTT.

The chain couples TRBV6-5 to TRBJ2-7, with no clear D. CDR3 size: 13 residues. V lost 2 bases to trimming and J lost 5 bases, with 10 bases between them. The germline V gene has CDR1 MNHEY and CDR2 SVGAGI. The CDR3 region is CASSYRVLDEQYF. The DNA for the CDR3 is TGTGCCAGCAGTTACCGGGTTCTGGACGAGCAGTACTTC.

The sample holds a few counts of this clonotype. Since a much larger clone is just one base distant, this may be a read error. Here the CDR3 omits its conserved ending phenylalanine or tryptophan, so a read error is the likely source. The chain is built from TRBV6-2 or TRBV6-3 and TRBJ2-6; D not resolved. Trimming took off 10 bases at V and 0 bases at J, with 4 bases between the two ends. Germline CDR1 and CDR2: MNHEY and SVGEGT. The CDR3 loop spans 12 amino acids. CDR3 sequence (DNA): TGTGCCACCTACTCTGGGGCCAACGTCCTGACTTCC. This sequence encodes CATYSGANVLTS.

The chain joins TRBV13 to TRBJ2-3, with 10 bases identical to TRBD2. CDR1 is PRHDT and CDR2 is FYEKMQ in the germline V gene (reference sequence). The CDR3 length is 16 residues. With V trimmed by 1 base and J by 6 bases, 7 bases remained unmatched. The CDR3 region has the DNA TGTGCCAGCAGCTTAGTCGGGACTAGCGCCGTGGATACGCAGTATTTT. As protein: CASSLVGTSAVDTQYF.

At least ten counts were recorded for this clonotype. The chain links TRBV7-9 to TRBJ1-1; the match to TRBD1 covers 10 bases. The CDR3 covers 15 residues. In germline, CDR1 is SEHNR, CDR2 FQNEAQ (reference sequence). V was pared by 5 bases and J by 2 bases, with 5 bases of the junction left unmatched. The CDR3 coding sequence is TGTGCCAGCAGCGCCGAGACAGGGGGCAACACTGAAGCTTTCTTT. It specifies CASSAETGGNTEAFF.

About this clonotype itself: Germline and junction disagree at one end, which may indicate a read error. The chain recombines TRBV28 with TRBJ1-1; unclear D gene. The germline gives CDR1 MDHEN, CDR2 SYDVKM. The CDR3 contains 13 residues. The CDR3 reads CASSGPLNTGAFF. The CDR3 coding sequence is TGTGCCAGCAGTGGACCATTGAACACTGGAGCTTTCTTT.

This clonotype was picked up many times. CDR3 amino acids: CASSDRQGAEEQFF. For the CDR3, the DNA is TGTGCCAGCAGCGATCGACAGGGGGCAGAAGAGCAGTTCTTC. The chain is built from TRBV7-2 and TRBJ2-1; TRBD1 agrees at 10 bases. This CDR3 is built from 14 residues. CDR1 and CDR2 from the germline V gene are SGHTA and FQGNSA. The ends lost 5 bases at V and 10 bases at J; junction bases unmatched: 8.

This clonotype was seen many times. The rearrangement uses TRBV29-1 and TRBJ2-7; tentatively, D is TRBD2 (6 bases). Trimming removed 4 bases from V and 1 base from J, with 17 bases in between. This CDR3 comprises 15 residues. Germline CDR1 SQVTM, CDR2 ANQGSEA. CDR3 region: CSVVGAGTSSYEQYF. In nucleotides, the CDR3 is TGCAGCGTTGTCGGAGCAGGGACTTCTTCCTACGAGCAGTACTTC.

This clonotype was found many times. The CDR3 sequence is CASTLGGALDTQYF. CDR3 nucleotides: TGTGCCAGTACCCTTGGAGGGGCTCTAGATACGCAGTATTTT. The chain carries TRBV19 and TRBJ2-3, with D possibly TRBD2 on 6 matching bases. V shed 7 bases and J shed 5 bases, with 16 bases lying between them. The CDR3 length is 14 residues. Germline CDR1 is LNHDA and CDR2 is SQIVND (reference sequence).

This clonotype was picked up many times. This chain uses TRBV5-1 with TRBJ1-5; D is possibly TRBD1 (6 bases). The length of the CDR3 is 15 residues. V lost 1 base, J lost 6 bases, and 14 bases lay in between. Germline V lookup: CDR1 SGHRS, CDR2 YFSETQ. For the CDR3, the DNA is TGCGCCAGCAGCTTGTACGGGGGGGCGAGTCAGCCCCAGCATTTT. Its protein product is CASSLYGGASQPQHF.

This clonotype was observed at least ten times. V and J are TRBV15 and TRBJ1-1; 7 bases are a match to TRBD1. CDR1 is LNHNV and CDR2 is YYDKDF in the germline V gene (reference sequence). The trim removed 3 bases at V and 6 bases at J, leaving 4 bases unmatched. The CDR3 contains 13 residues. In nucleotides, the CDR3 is TGTGCCACCAGCAGGACGACAGGGTCTGAAGCTTTCTTT. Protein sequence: CATSRTTGSEAFF.

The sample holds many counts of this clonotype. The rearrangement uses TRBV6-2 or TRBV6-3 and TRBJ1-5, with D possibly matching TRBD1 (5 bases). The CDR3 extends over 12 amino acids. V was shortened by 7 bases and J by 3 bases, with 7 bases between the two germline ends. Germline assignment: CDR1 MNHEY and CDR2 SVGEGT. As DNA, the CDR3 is TGTGCCAGCACGACAGCCAATCAGCCCCAGCATTTT. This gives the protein CASTTANQPQHF.

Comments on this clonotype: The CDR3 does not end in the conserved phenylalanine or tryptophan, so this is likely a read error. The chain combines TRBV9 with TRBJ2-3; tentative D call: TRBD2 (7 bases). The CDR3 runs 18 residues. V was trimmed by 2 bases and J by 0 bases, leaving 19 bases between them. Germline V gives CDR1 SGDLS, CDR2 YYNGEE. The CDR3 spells CASSVAGASGLSTDTQYS. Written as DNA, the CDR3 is TGTGCCAGCAGCGTGGCGGGGGCTAGCGGATTAAGCACAGATACGCAGTATTCT.

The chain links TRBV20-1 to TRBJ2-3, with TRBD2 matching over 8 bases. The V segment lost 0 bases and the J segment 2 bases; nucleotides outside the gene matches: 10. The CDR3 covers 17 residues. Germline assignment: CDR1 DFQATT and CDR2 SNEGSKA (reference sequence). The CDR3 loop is CSARDPWSGGDTDTQYF. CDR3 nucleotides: TGCAGTGCTAGAGACCCTTGGAGCGGGGGCGACACAGATACGCAGTATTTT.

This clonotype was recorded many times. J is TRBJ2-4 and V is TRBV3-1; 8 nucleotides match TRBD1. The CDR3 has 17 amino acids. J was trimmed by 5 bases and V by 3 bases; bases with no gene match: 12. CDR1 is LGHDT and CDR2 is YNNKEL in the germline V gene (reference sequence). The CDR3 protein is CASSHAQGALRENIQYF. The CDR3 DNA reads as TGTGCCAGCAGCCACGCTCAGGGGGCATTGAGGGAAAACATTCAGTACTTC.

The CDR3 region is CASSPGASGGDDNEQFF. CDR3 DNA sequence: TGCGCCAGCAGCCCTGGCGCTAGCGGGGGAGACGACAATGAGCAGTTCTTC. The chain combines TRBV5-1 with TRBJ2-1; 10 nucleotides agree with TRBD2. This CDR3 is 17 amino acids long. The germline V gene has CDR1 SGHRS and CDR2 YFSETQ. With 4 bases clipped from V and 5 bases from J, the junction kept 12 bases outside the gene matches. Full variable domain (rest looked up from reference TRBV5-1 and TRBJ2-1): KAGVTQTPRYLIKTRGQQVTLSCSPISGHRSVSWYQQTPGQGLQFLFEYFSETQRNKGNFPGRFSGRQFSNSRSEMNVSTLELGDSALYLCASSPGASGGDDNEQFFGPGTRLTVL.